This T cell receptor beta chain was sequenced in a study of shared clonotypes between healthy human individuals. The CDR3 has 16 residues. Looked up from germline, CDR1 is SGHRS and CDR2 is YFSETQ. Trimming removed 0 bases at V and 6 bases at J, with 15 bases between. Assay used: immunoSEQ multiplex PCR; TCRdb lists only in-frame clones, some missing. The table has around 2.1 million clones, roughly 95% seen once. This TCR derives from a man aged 18 to 35 in good health. The genes are TRBV5-1 and TRBJ2-2; D may be TRBD2 (6 bases). The sample consisted of naive CD4+ T cells sorted from blood. The subset: CD45RA+ positively selected. The CDR3, as DNA: TGCGCCAGCAGCTTGGCGGGACTTATCGGCGCCGGGGAGCTGTTTTTT. Translated: CASSLAGLIGAGELFF.